The next 17 T cell receptor beta chains were all read from a single sample in a study of blood T cell repertoires in COVID-19. The method was immunoSEQ multiplex PCR; TCRdb's version includes in-frame clones alone and lacks a portion of them. The sample has 80,000 to 100,000 clones, 70% to 85% seen once; the top ten hold under 13%. Sequencing was done on a sample of peripheral blood. The receptors were sampled from a man between 70 and 80 years old with active or convalescent COVID-19.

The rearrangement joins TRBV30 to TRBJ1-1; D perhaps matches TRBD1 (5 bases). V shed 4 bases and J shed 0 bases, with 6 bases lying between them. Per the germline V gene, CDR1 is GTSNPN and CDR2 is SVGIG (reference sequence). The CDR3 loop spans 12 amino acids. CDR3 coding DNA: TGTGCCTGGAAGACAGTGAACACTGAAGCTTTCTTT. This encodes CAWKTVNTEAFF.

The gene calls are TRBV7-2 and TRBJ1-1, with 8 bases fitting TRBD1. Germline values: CDR1 SGHTA, CDR2 FQGNSA. The CDR3 extends over 13 amino acids. V shed 2 bases, J shed 11 bases, and the junction held 7 bases outside the gene matches. The CDR3 loop reads CASSLSGQVRAFF. For the CDR3, the DNA is TGTGCCAGCAGCTTATCGGGACAGGTGAGGGCTTTCTTT.

This chain links TRBV5-6 with TRBJ2-7; D is perhaps TRBD1 (5 bases). V dropped 10 bases and J dropped 7 bases, with 21 bases sitting between them. Germline CDR1 is SGHDT and CDR2 is YYEEEE. The CDR3 totals 13 residues. Here the CDR3 DNA reads TGTGCCGGCCCTGGACCAGGGAAAGTAGAGCAGTACTTC. Translated: CAGPGPGKVEQYF.

This clone has just a few counts. The CDR3 nucleotides read TGTGCCAGCAGCCAAGATCTGACCGACAGGGCTGCTTTCTTT. Protein: CASSQDLTDRAAFF. The rearrangement links TRBV4-2 to TRBJ1-1; 7 nucleotides match TRBD1. Trimming removed 0 bases from V and 11 bases from J; junction bases left unmatched: 9. CDR3 length: 14 amino acids. The germline V gene encodes CDR1 LGHNA and CDR2 YNFKEQ.

The genes are TRBV11-3 and TRBJ1-4; perhaps TRBD1 as D (5 bases). Trimming left V 2 bases short and J 5 bases short, with 6 bases between. The germline V gene has CDR1 SGHNT and CDR2 YENEEA. This CDR3 has 13 residues. CDR3 protein: CASSLYRNEKLFF. DNA for the CDR3: TGTGCCAGCAGCTTATACAGGAATGAAAAACTGTTTTTT.

The J gene is TRBJ1-4, the V gene TRBV30; D unresolved. Germline V CDR1 and CDR2: GTSNPN, SVGIG (reference sequence). The CDR3 sequence is 17 residues long. The germline V and J ends were trimmed by 0 bases and 4 bases, with 18 bases remaining between them. For the CDR3, the DNA is TGTGCCTGGAGTGTATCTGGGCAGACCGTGGGTAATGAAAAACTGTTTTTT. Its translation is CAWSVSGQTVGNEKLFF.

The V and J genes are TRBV7-2 and TRBJ1-2, with TRBD1 as a possible D gene (5 bases). V gave up 5 bases and J gave up 8 bases, with 9 bases separating them. This CDR3 spans 11 amino acids. Germline values: CDR1 SGHTA, CDR2 FQGNSA. This CDR3 reads CASSPRQGYTF. The DNA for the CDR3 is TGTGCCAGCAGCCCGCGACAGGGCTACACCTTC.

This clone has a single count. DNA for the CDR3: TGTGCCACCAGCGGACAGGTCACCGGGGAGCTGTTTTTT. This encodes CATSGQVTGELFF. This sequence joins TRBV15 and TRBJ2-2, with TRBD1 identical over 7 bases. Looked up from germline, CDR1 is LNHNV and CDR2 is YYDKDF (reference sequence). J lost 4 bases, V lost 5 bases, and 1 base had no gene match. The CDR3 extends over 13 amino acids.

As DNA, the CDR3 is TGTGCCTCCAGCCGGGACAGGGGAGGAAAACTGTTTTTT. The encoded protein is CASSRDRGGKLFF. The chain uses TRBV30 and TRBJ1-4, with TRBD1 matching over 10 bases. CDR3 length: 13 residues. V shed 7 bases, J shed 10 bases, and the junction held 9 bases outside the gene matches. CDR1 and CDR2 from the germline V gene are GTSNPN and SVGIG (reference sequence).

This clone has only a few counts. The chain carries TRBV5-4 and TRBJ1-1; TRBD1 is a possible D gene (6 bases). The V and J ends lost 4 bases and 6 bases respectively, with 16 bases between them. The CDR3 is made up of 14 amino acids. Germline-derived CDR1 and CDR2 are SGHNT and YYREEE (reference sequence). CDR3 nucleotide sequence: TGTGCCAGCAGCCCATCACAGGGAAGGGCTGAAGCTTTCTTT. Translation gives CASSPSQGRAEAFF.

The CDR3 sequence is CASSLSGQETQYF. CDR3 bases: TGTGCCAGCAGCTTGTCCGGGCAAGAGACCCAGTACTTC. V and J are TRBV5-5 and TRBJ2-5, with unresolved D. This CDR3 is built from 13 residues. CDR1 is SGHKS and CDR2 is YYEKEE in the germline V gene (reference sequence). The V end was cut by 1 base, the J end by 2 bases, with 6 bases between.

The CDR3 sequence: CSVESRATNEKLFF. CDR3 DNA sequence: TGCAGCGTTGAGTCCAGGGCAACTAATGAAAAACTGTTTTTT. The gene calls are TRBV29-1 and TRBJ1-4; tentatively, D is TRBD1 (5 bases). Germline V gives CDR1 SQVTM, CDR2 ANQGSEA. The CDR3 is 14 amino acids. V lost 3 bases to trimming and J lost 0 bases, with 8 bases between them.

V gene TRBV7-3 combines with J gene TRBJ1-1; TRBD1 might be the D (6 bases). Trimming left V 5 bases short and J 8 bases short, with 15 bases between. Germline loops: CDR1 SGHTA, CDR2 FQGTGA. This CDR3 is 13 amino acids long. The CDR3 here is CASSPTPDREAFF. CDR3 in DNA: TGTGCCAGCAGCCCAACTCCGGACAGAGAAGCTTTCTTT.

This chain connects TRBV5-5 to TRBJ2-1, with 9 nucleotides matching TRBD1. V lost 0 bases, J lost 6 bases, and 7 bases stayed unmatched. CDR3 length: 16 residues. In germline, CDR1 is SGHKS, CDR2 YYEKEE (reference sequence). CDR3 residues: CASSLAPGQGGNEQFF. The CDR3 coding sequence is TGTGCCAGCAGCTTGGCCCCGGGACAGGGAGGCAATGAGCAGTTCTTC.

This clone was seen just once. V is TRBV29-1 and J is TRBJ2-5, with D perhaps TRBD1 (6 bases). The germline gives CDR1 SQVTM, CDR2 ANQGSEA. This CDR3 is 14 amino acids long. V lost 0 bases and J 5 bases, leaving 13 bases between the germline ends. The DNA for the CDR3 is TGCAGCGTTGAAGAGGTCGGCAGGGGTGAGACCCAGTACTTC. As protein: CSVEEVGRGETQYF.

The chain uses TRBV6-5 and TRBJ1-6; D may be TRBD1 (5 bases). Trimming pared 5 bases from V and 13 bases from J, leaving 9 bases between. CDR3 length equals 11 residues. Germline V lookup: CDR1 MNHEY, CDR2 SVGAGI. The CDR3 DNA reads as TGTGCCAGCAGTAGCCAGGGCCCCCTCCACTTT. It encodes CASSSQGPLHF.

The chain recombines TRBV9 with TRBJ1-4; D gene uncertain. CDR3 length: 16 amino acids. V was trimmed by 6 bases and J by 4 bases, leaving 19 bases between them. Per the germline V gene, CDR1 is SGDLS and CDR2 is YYNGEE. The CDR3 DNA follows: TGTGCCAGCATCCCAGCGGACCCACTTCTTAATGAAAAACTGTTTTTT. Translated: CASIPADPLLNEKLFF. Variable domain in full (rest from reference TRBV9 and TRBJ1-4): DSGVTQTPKHLITATGQRVTLRCSPRSGDLSVYWYQQSLDQGLQFLIQYYNGEERAKGNILERFSAQQFPDLHSELNLSSLELGDSALYFCASIPADPLLNEKLFFGSGTQLSVL.